This T cell receptor beta chain was retrieved from a study of blood T cell repertoires in COVID-19. The wider study: The United States, Italy and Spain were the sources of the acute and convalescent COVID-19 samples. T cells, B-cell-depleted T cells, or PBMCs provided the cDNA or gDNA that served as material.

The CDR3 is 12 amino acids. With 6 bases removed from V and 6 bases from J, the gap between germline ends came to 11 bases. Germline assignment: CDR1 SNHLY and CDR2 FYNNEI. Per the authors' pipeline: Cell counts per sample came from amplifying reference gene primers. Repertoires were generated with immunoSEQ multiplex PCR, while TCRdb's copy carries only in-frame clones and drops some. That table gives V, J and clone size, and the DNA gave D and trimming. Found here are around 300,000 clones, 88% of them singletons; the top ten hold about 3.9%. This TCR was recovered from a woman in her forties or fifties with active or convalescent COVID-19. The V gene is TRBV2, the J gene TRBJ1-1, with D tentatively TRBD1 (6 bases). The specimen was peripheral blood. CDR3 nucleotides: TGTGCCAGCAGACCACAGGGCCCTGAAGCTTTCTTT. Translation gives CASRPQGPEAFF.